A selection of T cell receptor beta chains follows, all from one sample in a study of CD8 T cells in Susac syndrome. TCRdb re-called the immunoSEQ multiplex PCR reads through MiXCR, storing one row per CDR3 protein. The sample consists of 150,000 to 160,000 distinct CDR3 sequences, roughly 95% of them appearing once. Sequenced sample: CD4+ T cells from PBMCs. These receptors all come from a human donor with Susac syndrome. Both conserved end residues are trimmed from each CDR3. The order of the fields is V gene, D gene, clone size, CDR3 protein. D genes are given only for firm matches. Only some rows state a clone size, as once, few, many or a class for expanded clones.

V gene: TRBV29-1
D gene: -
clone size: -
CDR3 protein: SVRMGSRETQY

V gene: TRBV12-3/TRBV12-4
D gene: -
clone size: once
CDR3 protein: ASSSGPRDYT

V gene: TRBV20-1
D gene: -
clone size: -
CDR3 protein: SARRQATTNEKLF

V gene: TRBV20-1
D gene: -
clone size: -
CDR3 protein: SARSQETQY

V gene: TRBV2
D gene: -
clone size: -
CDR3 protein: ATSLDGGGGYT

V gene: TRBV5-1
D gene: TRBD1
clone size: -
CDR3 protein: ASSLTGGNYEQF

V gene: TRBV4-3
D gene: -
clone size: -
CDR3 protein: ASSTGASYEQY

V gene: TRBV29-1
D gene: -
clone size: once
CDR3 protein: SVDQGETQY

V gene: TRBV6-2/TRBV6-3
D gene: -
clone size: few
CDR3 protein: ASSYGQSNQPQH

V gene: TRBV29-1
D gene: -
clone size: once
CDR3 protein: SVGASQETQY

V gene: TRBV19
D gene: -
clone size: -
CDR3 protein: AIEVAGELF

V gene: TRBV15
D gene: -
clone size: -
CDR3 protein: ATSRVRDTLL

V gene: TRBV29-1
D gene: -
clone size: -
CDR3 protein: SVAASPNQPQH

V gene: TRBV9
D gene: -
clone size: -
CDR3 protein: ASSLRPGDRDEQY

V gene: TRBV12-3/TRBV12-4
D gene: TRBD2
clone size: -
CDR3 protein: ASSTSALETQY

V gene: TRBV14
D gene: -
clone size: -
CDR3 protein: ASSPGANYGYT

V gene: TRBV5-1
D gene: -
clone size: -
CDR3 protein: ASTSAKGYGYT

V gene: TRBV18
D gene: -
clone size: -
CDR3 protein: ASSPMAKNIQY

V gene: TRBV2
D gene: -
clone size: -
CDR3 protein: AGLGGASYNEQF

V gene: TRBV4-3
D gene: -
clone size: -
CDR3 protein: ASSQGPKMSYGYT

V gene: TRBV4-1
D gene: -
clone size: -
CDR3 protein: ASSHDSRDTEAF

V gene: TRBV5-6
D gene: -
clone size: -
CDR3 protein: ASSRLGVYEQY

V gene: TRBV20-1
D gene: TRBD2
clone size: -
CDR3 protein: SARLAGSTDTQY

V gene: TRBV5-1
D gene: TRBD2
clone size: -
CDR3 protein: ASSSGTTGLNGELF

V gene: TRBV20-1
D gene: -
clone size: -
CDR3 protein: SARGWGYSYNEQF

V gene: TRBV9
D gene: TRBD1
clone size: -
CDR3 protein: ASSVYGGQGSTDTQY

V gene: TRBV4-1
D gene: -
clone size: once
CDR3 protein: ASSQVIQLTSGNTIY

V gene: TRBV7-8
D gene: -
clone size: -
CDR3 protein: ASSSDRGDYGYT

V gene: TRBV9
D gene: -
clone size: -
CDR3 protein: ASSVLGEQF

V gene: TRBV25-1
D gene: -
clone size: -
CDR3 protein: ASSGGTSQPQH

V gene: TRBV20-1
D gene: -
clone size: -
CDR3 protein: SARDLGTDTQY

V gene: TRBV7-2
D gene: -
clone size: -
CDR3 protein: ASSSPGPQETQY

V gene: TRBV3-1
D gene: -
clone size: once
CDR3 protein: ASSREDGYT

V gene: TRBV29-1
D gene: -
clone size: -
CDR3 protein: SVGLLVQETQY

V gene: TRBV11-1
D gene: -
clone size: -
CDR3 protein: ASSLVGGTDSYEQY

V gene: TRBV20-1
D gene: -
clone size: -
CDR3 protein: SARVLPPNSPLH

V gene: TRBV6-6
D gene: -
clone size: -
CDR3 protein: ASSYSNVGETQY

V gene: TRBV7-9
D gene: -
clone size: -
CDR3 protein: ASSLAGGRSYNEQF

V gene: TRBV2
D gene: -
clone size: -
CDR3 protein: ASSDSGNIQY

V gene: TRBV25-1
D gene: TRBD1
clone size: -
CDR3 protein: ASSDPGGRYEQY

V gene: TRBV6-1
D gene: TRBD1
clone size: -
CDR3 protein: ASTTSRDRGRGELF

V gene: TRBV11-1
D gene: -
clone size: few
CDR3 protein: ASSLRDTINTEAF

V gene: TRBV19
D gene: TRBD2
clone size: once
CDR3 protein: ASIGGEVNEQF

V gene: TRBV20-1
D gene: TRBD2
clone size: -
CDR3 protein: SAGQLAGFQETQY

V gene: TRBV29-1
D gene: -
clone size: -
CDR3 protein: SAARDPQQETQY

V gene: TRBV19
D gene: TRBD1
clone size: once
CDR3 protein: ASSTGQGANPRYSPLH

V gene: TRBV12-3/TRBV12-4
D gene: TRBD1
clone size: -
CDR3 protein: ASSRQGNTGELF

V gene: TRBV5-1
D gene: -
clone size: -
CDR3 protein: ASSSGAPAYGYT

V gene: TRBV20-1
D gene: -
clone size: once
CDR3 protein: SARAAEAF

V gene: TRBV20-1
D gene: TRBD1
clone size: -
CDR3 protein: SASGTADYNSPLH

V gene: TRBV2
D gene: TRBD1
clone size: once
CDR3 protein: ASTRDRHQETQY

V gene: TRBV20-1
D gene: TRBD1
clone size: -
CDR3 protein: SASELVQGNEQF

V gene: TRBV4-3
D gene: TRBD1
clone size: once
CDR3 protein: ASSHRTGDNEQF

V gene: TRBV3-1
D gene: TRBD2
clone size: once
CDR3 protein: ASSQPGRTTYEQY

V gene: TRBV20-1
D gene: -
clone size: once
CDR3 protein: SASQRNNEQF